The rows below give T cell receptor beta chains drawn from one sample of a study of blood T cell repertoires in COVID-19. Only in-frame clones appear in the TCRdb table, and some are missing; sequencing was by immunoSEQ multiplex PCR. The sample has 91,000 or so clones; approximately 87% are singletons. Sequencing was done on a sample of peripheral blood. These receptors all stem from a human donor in a cohort sampled during active COVID-19. CDR3s include the opening cysteine and the closing phenylalanine or tryptophan. D genes are given only for firm matches. Size tells how often a clone was seen (once, few, many) or the class of an expanded clone, and some rows leave it out.

j_gene,v_gene,abundance,d_gene,CDR3nt,CDR3aa
TRBJ2-1,TRBV20-1,-,-,TGCAGTGCCAGTGTACATAATGAGCAGTTCTTC,CSASVHNEQFF
TRBJ2-1,TRBV15,once,-,TGTGCCACCAGCAGAGAACAGGACCCTTCCTACAATGAGCAGTTCTTC,CATSREQDPSYNEQFF
TRBJ2-7,TRBV7-2,-,TRBD1,TGTGCCAGCAGTGGGACAGTGCCCTACGAGCAGTACTTC,CASSGTVPYEQYF
TRBJ2-1,TRBV4-1,-,-,TGCGCCAGCAGCCAAGCATTTCAGGGGAACGAGGAGTTCTTC,CASSQAFQGNEEFF
TRBJ1-1,TRBV6-5,-,-,TGTGCCAGCAGTTACACGACAGTGAACACTGAAGCTTTCTTT,CASSYTTVNTEAFF
TRBJ1-1,TRBV30,-,-,TGTGCCTGGACAGGGATGGTAGGTGAAGCTTTCTTT,CAWTGMVGEAFF
TRBJ2-3,TRBV9,-,TRBD2,TGTGCCAGCAGCGTAGCTACCCGGCGGGGGGAGCCAGATACGCAGTATTTT,CASSVATRRGEPDTQYF
TRBJ2-2,TRBV5-4,few,-,TGTGCCAGCAGCTTGGCGACCACAGTTAACACCGGGGAGCTGTTTTTT,CASSLATTVNTGELFF
TRBJ1-1,TRBV19,-,-,TGTGCCAGTAGTAATTCGTTAGGGAGCCCGAACACTGAAGCTTTCTTT,CASSNSLGSPNTEAFF
TRBJ1-5,TRBV4-1,-,TRBD1,TGCGCCAGCAGCCAAGATGTTCGACAGGGTCGGACGGCCCAGCATTTT,CASSQDVRQGRTAQHF
TRBJ2-3,TRBV4-3,-,-,TGCGCCAGCAGCCAAGGGATCGCGGCAGATACGCAGTATTTT,CASSQGIAADTQYF
TRBJ1-3,TRBV5-6,once,-,TGTGCCAGCAGCCACCGGGACAAGTGGAACACCATATATTTT,CASSHRDKWNTIYF
TRBJ1-1,TRBV6-1,-,-,TGTGCCAGCAGTGATTGGGCGACCCGCATGAACACTGAAGCTTTCTTT,CASSDWATRMNTEAFF
TRBJ1-2,TRBV5-1,-,TRBD1,TGCGCCAGCAGCAGGACAGGGGAAAACTATGGCTACACCTTC,CASSRTGENYGYTF